The 11 T cell receptor beta chains below all came from one sample that was sequenced in a study of blood T cell repertoires in COVID-19. Method: immunoSEQ multiplex PCR; TCRdb's copy keeps in-frame clones and lacks some. The sample carries tens of thousands of clones, around four fifths recorded once. Sequenced sample: peripheral blood. These receptors all come from a human donor in a cohort sampled during active COVID-19.

The chain carries TRBV27 and TRBJ2-1, with TRBD1 matching over 10 bases. V was clipped by 4 bases and J by 6 bases; unmatched bases: 9. There are 16 residues in the CDR3. Germline V gives CDR1 MNHEY, CDR2 SMNVEV (reference sequence). CDR3 loop: CASSSPTGGAGNEQFF. The CDR3 coding sequence is TGTGCCAGCAGTTCCCCGACAGGGGGCGCGGGCAATGAGCAGTTCTTC.

CDR3 region: CASSVAVAGAGDTQYF. The CDR3 coding sequence is TGTGCCAGCAGCGTAGCGGTAGCGGGAGCTGGAGATACGCAGTATTTT. The rearrangement uses TRBV9 and TRBJ2-3, with 9 bases aligning to TRBD2. Per the germline V gene, CDR1 is SGDLS and CDR2 is YYNGEE. V trimming: 0 bases; J trimming: 5 bases; junction bases outside the gene matches: 7. CDR3 length: 16 residues.

V usage is TRBV19 and J usage is TRBJ2-7, with D possibly TRBD1 on 5 matching bases. Germline V gene lookup returns CDR1 LNHDA and CDR2 SQIVND (reference sequence). Between the trimmed V and J ends, which lost 1 base and 6 bases, there was a span of 13 bases. The CDR3 length is 14 residues. CDR3 sequence: CASSIVGRVAEQYF. The CDR3 coding sequence is TGTGCCAGTAGTATAGTGGGCAGGGTTGCCGAGCAGTACTTC.

The chain recombines TRBV30 with TRBJ2-2, with unresolved D. The V and J ends lost 2 bases and 6 bases respectively, with 10 bases between them. The germline CDR1 and CDR2 sequences are GTSNPN and SVGIG (reference sequence). CDR3 length: 13 amino acids. CDR3 in DNA: TGTGCCTGGAGTCACATGGCCGCCGGGGAGCTGTTTTTT. Amino acid sequence: CAWSHMAAGELFF.

This chain links TRBV27 with TRBJ1-4, with 7 bases matching TRBD1. The CDR3 spans 14 residues. Germline V gives CDR1 MNHEY, CDR2 SMNVEV (reference sequence). V shed 4 bases, J shed 7 bases, and the junction held 6 bases outside the gene matches. The CDR3 protein is CASSSRQGGEKLFF. CDR3 nucleotides: TGTGCCAGCAGTTCGCGACAGGGTGGTGAAAAACTGTTTTTT.

This clone is a singleton in its sample. The chain links TRBV7-6 to TRBJ2-5; 10 nucleotides line up with TRBD2. The V segment lost 5 bases and the J segment 1 base; nucleotides outside the gene matches: 4. This CDR3 has 15 amino acids. Looked up from germline, CDR1 is SGHVS and CDR2 is FNYEAQ. The CDR3 DNA is TGTGCCAGCAGCCCGCGGACTAGCGGCCAAGAGACCCAGTACTTC. It encodes CASSPRTSGQETQYF.

The chain links TRBV18 to TRBJ2-1; 7 bases are shared with TRBD2. This CDR3 is built from 18 residues. The V gene end was trimmed by 1 base and the J gene end by 4 bases; junction bases not matched to a gene: 13. Germline V CDR1 and CDR2: KGHSH, LQKENI. The CDR3, as DNA: TGTGCCAGCTCACCACGGACTAGGCCTAGCGGTTCGTACAATGAGCAGTTCTTC. This encodes CASSPRTRPSGSYNEQFF.

The V gene is TRBV5-4, the J gene TRBJ2-3; TRBD2 matches at 8 bases. The V gene's germline CDR1 is SGHNT and CDR2 YYREEE (reference sequence). This CDR3 has 17 amino acids. J was trimmed by 4 bases and V by 0 bases; bases with no gene match: 10. The CDR3, as DNA: TGTGCCAGCAGCTTGGGGTTTAGCGGGACACTGCCAGATACGCAGTATTTT. It specifies CASSLGFSGTLPDTQYF.

The rearrangement joins TRBV24-1 to TRBJ2-7, with D possibly TRBD1 on 6 matching bases. From germline, CDR1 is KGHDR and CDR2 SFDVKD. The CDR3 is made up of 16 amino acids. Trimming removed 5 bases at V and 2 bases at J, with 18 bases between. The CDR3 bases are TGTGCCACCAGTGCCTCTTCCGGGACAAAACCCTACGAGCAGTACTTC. Its protein product is CATSASSGTKPYEQYF.

The chain uses TRBV19 and TRBJ2-5; possibly TRBD2 for D (6 bases). The CDR3 extends over 15 amino acids. Trimming left V 3 bases short and J 5 bases short, with 16 bases between. Germline V gene data show CDR1 as LNHDA and CDR2 as SQIVND (reference sequence). The CDR3 DNA reads TGTGCCAGTAGTATTACCGCGATCGGAGGGGAGACCCAGTACTTC. Translation gives CASSITAIGGETQYF.

J is TRBJ1-1 and V is TRBV7-3, with D possibly being TRBD1 (5 bases). From germline, CDR1 is SGHTA and CDR2 FQGTGA. Trimming stripped 5 bases from V and 2 bases from J, with 15 bases between. The CDR3 length is 15 residues. As DNA, the CDR3 is TGTGCCAGCAGCCTTATGATGGGGGGTAACACTGAAGCTTTCTTT. This sequence encodes CASSLMMGGNTEAFF.